The sequence of this T cell receptor (beta chain) was determined in a study of T cells in Graves' hyperthyroidism and ophthalmopathy. Trimming cost V 0 bases and J 4 bases; bases outside gene matches: 2. The germline gives CDR1 LGHNA, CDR2 YNFKEQ. CDR3 length equals 14 residues. The study, taken as a whole, reports: In the blood, most expanded thyroid clonotypes above 0.001 appeared as well. The model's output predicted ophthalmopathy at a median of roughly 6.9 months prior to onset.

Amplification yielded TCR beta CDR3 regions, with RNA transcripts as the source. RT-PCR in the first round (using the HTBI primer set) targeted the TCR CDR3. MiXCR was run by TCRdb on the multiplex PCR reads, yielding one entry per CDR3 protein. Found here are a few hundred thousand distinct CDR3 sequences, about 20% of them singletons; the top ten hold around 4%. This clonotype was seen ten or more times. The antigen is undetermined. The study defined stable Graves' hyperthyroidism as no ophthalmopathy progression within 18 months. Patients between 18 and 65 years old had hyperthyroidism, newly diagnosed and lasting under 2 months.

The TCR originated in a woman between 18 and 29 years old with Graves' hyperthyroidism. The chain couples TRBV4-2 to TRBJ1-2; 7 bases match TRBD1. The specimen was blood. This CDR3 reads CASSQERQGYGYTF. The DNA of the CDR3 is TGTGCCAGCAGCCAAGAGCGACAGGGCTATGGCTACACCTTC.